A selection of T cell receptor beta chains follows, all from one sample in a study of cytomegalovirus exposure and HLA in healthy donors. TCRdb keeps only in-frame clones here, not all; method: immunoSEQ multiplex PCR. Of over 150,000 clones detected, about four fifths appear once; the ten largest clones hold 6% to 8.5%. Sequenced sample: PBMCs. Receptors were obtained from a man aged 25 to 40 in good health and CMV-seropositive. CDR3s include the opening cysteine and the closing phenylalanine or tryptophan. D genes are given only for firm matches. Expanded clones get a size class; other rows say once, few or many, or leave the size out.

len: 16
abundance: NA
v_gene: TRBV5-1
j_gene: TRBJ2-1
d_gene: NA
CDR3aa: CASSLGAVSSYNEQFF
CDR3nt: TGCGCCAGCAGCTTGGGAGCGGTAAGCTCCTACAATGAGCAGTTCTTC

len: 13
abundance: NA
v_gene: TRBV2
j_gene: TRBJ2-1
d_gene: TRBD2
CDR3aa: CAREKGSYNEQFF
CDR3nt: TGTGCGCGGGAGAAAGGGTCCTACAATGAGCAGTTCTTC

len: 17
abundance: NA
v_gene: TRBV28
j_gene: TRBJ2-5
d_gene: TRBD1
CDR3aa: CASSPPRQGWRQETQYF
CDR3nt: TGTGCCAGCAGTCCCCCCCGACAGGGCTGGAGGCAAGAGACCCAGTACTTC

len: 19
abundance: NA
v_gene: TRBV27
j_gene: TRBJ2-7
d_gene: TRBD2
CDR3aa: CASSPFGGGLLAGWGEQYF
CDR3nt: TGTGCCAGCAGTCCCTTTGGGGGGGGCTTACTAGCGGGATGGGGCGAGCAGTACTTC

len: 14
abundance: NA
v_gene: TRBV10-3
j_gene: TRBJ1-5
d_gene: NA
CDR3aa: CAISESGVRQPQHF
CDR3nt: TGTGCCATCAGTGAGTCAGGGGTGCGTCAGCCCCAGCATTTT

len: 16
abundance: NA
v_gene: TRBV21-1
j_gene: TRBJ1-5
d_gene: NA
CDR3aa: CASSKKGTGRNQPQHF
CDR3nt: TGTGCCAGCAGCAAAAAAGGGACAGGGCGGAATCAGCCCCAGCATTTT

len: 13
abundance: NA
v_gene: TRBV7-9
j_gene: TRBJ1-5
d_gene: NA
CDR3aa: CASSLARGQPQHF
CDR3nt: TGTGCCAGCAGCTTAGCAAGGGGTCAGCCCCAGCATTTT

len: 15
abundance: NA
v_gene: TRBV7-8
j_gene: TRBJ2-3
d_gene: NA
CDR3aa: CASSLQWTDPDTQYF
CDR3nt: TGTGCCAGCAGCCTACAATGGACAGATCCAGATACGCAGTATTTT

len: 14
abundance: NA
v_gene: TRBV6-5
j_gene: TRBJ1-4
d_gene: TRBD1
CDR3aa: CASTSTGRSEKLFF
CDR3nt: TGTGCCAGCACCTCGACAGGGAGGAGTGAAAAACTGTTTTTT

len: 15
abundance: NA
v_gene: TRBV6-6
j_gene: TRBJ2-6
d_gene: TRBD1
CDR3aa: CASLAGGTGANVLTF
CDR3nt: TGTGCCAGCTTGGCAGGGGGCACTGGGGCCAACGTCCTGACTTTC

len: 16
abundance: NA
v_gene: TRBV7-2
j_gene: TRBJ2-1
d_gene: TRBD2
CDR3aa: CASSSLGGRSYNEQFF
CDR3nt: TGTGCCAGCAGCTCCCTGGGAGGGCGGTCCTACAATGAGCAGTTCTTC

len: 15
abundance: NA
v_gene: TRBV2
j_gene: TRBJ1-2
d_gene: NA
CDR3aa: CASIRTREADYGYTF
CDR3nt: TGTGCCAGCATTAGGACCAGGGAGGCTGACTATGGCTACACCTTC

len: 12
abundance: few
v_gene: TRBV7-9
j_gene: TRBJ2-7
d_gene: NA
CDR3aa: CASSEGVGEQYF
CDR3nt: TGTGCCAGCAGCGAAGGGGTCGGAGAGCAGTACTTC

len: 15
abundance: few
v_gene: TRBV9
j_gene: TRBJ2-5
d_gene: NA
CDR3aa: CASSAISRGQETQYF
CDR3nt: TGTGCCAGCAGTGCTATAAGCCGGGGCCAAGAGACCCAGTACTTC

len: 15
abundance: few
v_gene: TRBV5-4
j_gene: TRBJ1-1
d_gene: TRBD1
CDR3aa: CASSYRGQANTEAFF
CDR3nt: TGTGCCAGCAGCTACCGGGGACAGGCTAACACTGAAGCTTTCTTT

len: 14
abundance: NA
v_gene: TRBV27
j_gene: TRBJ1-1
d_gene: NA
CDR3aa: CASSPTSLNTEAFF
CDR3nt: TGTGCCAGCAGTCCGACAAGTTTGAACACTGAAGCTTTCTTT